These 14 T cell receptor beta chains were sequenced from one sample in a study of T cells in Graves' hyperthyroidism and ophthalmopathy. Amplification of TCR beta CDR3 regions used RNA as the template. HTBI primers drove first-round RT-PCR of the TCR CDR3. Each CDR3 protein is one row after TCRdb ran MiXCR on the multiplex PCR reads. Of roughly 350,000 distinct CDR3 sequences listed, more than 11% are singletons. Material for sequencing was blood. Every receptor here comes from a woman aged 25 to 39 with Graves' hyperthyroidism.

This clonotype has a count of ten or more. The V call is TRBV28, the J call TRBJ2-7; TRBD1 agrees at 9 bases. V was clipped by 5 bases and J by 1 base; unmatched bases: 3. The CDR3 totals 14 residues. The germline V gene encodes CDR1 MDHEN and CDR2 SYDVKM. CDR3 in DNA: TGTGCCAGCAGTGCCGGGACAGGGTCCTACGAGCAGTACTTC. Encoded protein: CASSAGTGSYEQYF.

Only a few counts were recorded for this clonotype. In DNA, the CDR3 is TGTGCCAGCAGCCCCCCGGGACTAGCGGTCCAAGAGACCCAGTACTTC. Translating it yields CASSPPGLAVQETQYF. The rearrangement joins TRBV7-2 to TRBJ2-5; TRBD2 agrees at 11 bases. V shed 5 bases, J shed 1 base, and the junction held 6 bases outside the gene matches. Germline loops: CDR1 SGHTA, CDR2 FQGNSA. The CDR3 contains 16 residues.

This clonotype was seen repeatedly, ten times or more. The chain has TRBV7-2 and TRBJ2-7, with 9 bases identical to TRBD2. Trimming cost V 4 bases and J 3 bases; bases outside gene matches: 4. The CDR3 length is 14 residues. CDR1 and CDR2 from the germline V gene are SGHTA and FQGNSA. CDR3 region: CASSYSAGGYEQYF. CDR3 sequence (DNA): TGTGCCAGCAGCTATTCAGCGGGAGGCTACGAGCAGTACTTC.

As to this clonotype: A clone one base away is much larger, so this may be a read error. CDR3 coding DNA: TGTGTCAGCAGTCGGACGTCCGAAGGAGAAAAACTGTTTTTT. Translated: CVSSRTSEGEKLFF. J is TRBJ1-4 and V is TRBV12-3 or TRBV12-4; no clear D gene. The length of the CDR3 is 14 residues.

This clonotype has at least ten counts. This sequence joins TRBV9 and TRBJ2-3; D might be TRBD1 (6 bases). The CDR3 has 15 amino acids. The germline gives CDR1 SGDLS, CDR2 YYNGEE. V was pared by 0 bases and J by 5 bases, with 13 bases between. The CDR3 sequence is CASSVAAGAVDTQYF. The CDR3 DNA reads TGTGCCAGCAGCGTAGCAGCAGGGGCGGTAGATACGCAGTATTTT.

The J gene is TRBJ2-2, the V gene TRBV7-9; D uncertain. This CDR3 contains 14 residues. Germline V CDR1 and CDR2: SEHNR, FQNEAQ (reference sequence). Trimming removed 1 base from V and 6 bases from J, with 9 bases in between. The CDR3 reads CASSLGAVSGELFF. CDR3 nucleotides: TGTGCCAGCAGCTTAGGGGCGGTCTCCGGGGAGCTGTTTTTT.

The sample holds a few counts of this clonotype. This chain links TRBV7-3 with TRBJ2-5; 9 bases are shared with TRBD2. The V segment lost 5 bases and the J segment 4 bases; nucleotides outside the gene matches: 11. The V gene's germline CDR1 is SGHTA and CDR2 FQGTGA. This CDR3 has 16 amino acids. CDR3 nucleotide sequence: TGTGCCAGCAGCCCCGGGGGGACTAGCTTAAGAGAGACCCAGTACTTC. Encoded protein: CASSPGGTSLRETQYF.

The chain couples TRBV6-2 or TRBV6-3 to TRBJ2-7; possibly TRBD2 for D (6 bases). This CDR3 comprises 14 residues. Germline CDR1 and CDR2: MNHEY and SVGEGT. V lost 5 bases and J lost 1, with 12 bases in between. The CDR3 spells CASSLSGRSYEQYF. The CDR3 DNA sequence: TGTGCCAGCAGTCTCTCCGGGAGATCCTACGAGCAGTACTTC.

This clonotype was detected ten times or more. This chain uses TRBV9 with TRBJ2-2, with TRBD1 as a possible D gene (6 bases). Trimming left V 3 bases short and J 2 bases short, with 11 bases between. The CDR3 length is 15 residues. Germline V gives CDR1 SGDLS, CDR2 YYNGEE. The CDR3 sequence: CASSAEGGNTGELFF. The CDR3 DNA reads as TGTGCCAGCAGCGCCGAAGGGGGAAACACCGGGGAGCTGTTTTTT. Based on the CDR3 plus reference TRBV9 and TRBJ2-2, the full variable domain is DSGVTQTPKHLITATGQRVTLRCSPRSGDLSVYWYQQSLDQGLQFLIQYYNGEERAKGNILERFSAQQFPDLHSELNLSSLELGDSALYFCASSAEGGNTGELFFGEGSRLTVL.

This clonotype was observed a few times. This clone may be a read error of a much larger clone one base away. The chain recombines TRBV15 with TRBJ2-1; TRBD1 aligns across 7 bases. Looked up from germline, CDR1 is LNHNV and CDR2 is YYDKDF (reference sequence). Trimming took 8 bases from V and 5 from J; bases not matched to a gene: 12. The CDR3 spans 15 residues. The DNA of the CDR3 is TGTGCCACCGTCGGGACCGGGACAGCAGACAATGAGCAGTTCTTC. Encoded protein: CATVGTGTADNEQFF.

V usage is TRBV13 and J usage is TRBJ1-2, with D perhaps matching TRBD1 (6 bases). Trimming took off 5 bases at V and 12 bases at J, with 16 bases between the two ends. This CDR3 contains 12 residues. CDR1 is PRHDT and CDR2 is FYEKMQ in the germline V gene (reference sequence). CDR3 sequence: CASSTSTGRNTF. Written as DNA, the CDR3 is TGTGCCAGCAGCACCTCGACAGGACGAAACACCTTC.

At least ten counts were recorded for this clonotype. The V and J genes are TRBV6-2 or TRBV6-3 and TRBJ2-1; 11 bases line up with TRBD1. The germline CDR1 and CDR2 sequences are MNHEY and SVGEGT. CDR3 length equals 14 residues. The trim removed 5 bases at V and 10 bases at J, leaving 7 bases unmatched. In nucleotides, the CDR3 is TGTGCCAGCAGTGCAGGACAGGGGGCAGGAGAGCAGTTCTTC. Encoded protein: CASSAGQGAGEQFF.

The rearrangement links TRBV2 to TRBJ2-1, with D maybe TRBD1 (6 bases). Germline lookup yields CDR1 SNHLY and CDR2 FYNNEI. V lost 5 bases to trimming and J lost 12 bases, with 14 bases between them. This CDR3 region has 12 residues. The CDR3, as DNA: TGTGCCAGCAGTATGGGGACATCCGGGCAGTTCTTC. Amino acid sequence: CASSMGTSGQFF.

This clonotype was observed a few times. The rearrangement links TRBV19 to TRBJ2-3; possible D gene TRBD2, 5 bases. V gave up 3 bases and J gave up 10 bases, with 14 bases separating them. Per germline, CDR1 LNHDA and CDR2 SQIVND (reference sequence). The CDR3 extends over 13 amino acids. The CDR3 loop is CASSILDSKSQYF. Here the CDR3 DNA reads TGTGCCAGTAGTATCTTGGACTCAAAATCGCAGTATTTT.